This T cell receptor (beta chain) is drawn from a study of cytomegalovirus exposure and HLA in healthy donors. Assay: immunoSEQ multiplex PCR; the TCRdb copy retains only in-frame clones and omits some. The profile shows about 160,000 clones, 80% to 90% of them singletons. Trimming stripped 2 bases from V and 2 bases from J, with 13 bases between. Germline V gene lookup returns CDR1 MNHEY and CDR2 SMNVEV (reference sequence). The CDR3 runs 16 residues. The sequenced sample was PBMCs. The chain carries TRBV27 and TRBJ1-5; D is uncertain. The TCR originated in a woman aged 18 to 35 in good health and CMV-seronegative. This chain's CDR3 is CASSLRGGHGNQPQHF. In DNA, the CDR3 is TGTGCCAGCAGTTTACGGGGAGGGCACGGCAATCAGCCCCAGCATTTT.